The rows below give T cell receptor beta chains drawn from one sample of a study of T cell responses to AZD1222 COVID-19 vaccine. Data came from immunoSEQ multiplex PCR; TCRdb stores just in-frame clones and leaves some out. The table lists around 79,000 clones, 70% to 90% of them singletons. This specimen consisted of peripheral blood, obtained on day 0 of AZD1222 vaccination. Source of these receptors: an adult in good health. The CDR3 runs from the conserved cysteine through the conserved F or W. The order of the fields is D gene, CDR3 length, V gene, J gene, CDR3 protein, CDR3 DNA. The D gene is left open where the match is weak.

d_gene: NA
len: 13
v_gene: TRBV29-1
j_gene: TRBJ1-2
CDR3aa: CSVEVKHPYGYTF
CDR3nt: TGCAGCGTTGAAGTAAAACACCCCTATGGCTACACCTTC

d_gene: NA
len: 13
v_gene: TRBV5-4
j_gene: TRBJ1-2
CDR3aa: CASSLSGDYGYTF
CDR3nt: TGTGCCAGCAGCTTGTCTGGGGACTATGGCTACACCTTC

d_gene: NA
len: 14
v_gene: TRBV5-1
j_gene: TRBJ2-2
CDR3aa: CASSAGPASGELFF
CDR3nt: TGCGCCAGCAGCGCAGGCCCGGCTAGCGGGGAGCTGTTTTTT

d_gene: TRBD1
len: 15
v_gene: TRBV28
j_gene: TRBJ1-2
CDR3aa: CASSYGQGANYGYTF
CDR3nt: TGTGCCAGCAGTTACGGACAGGGCGCTAACTATGGCTACACCTTC

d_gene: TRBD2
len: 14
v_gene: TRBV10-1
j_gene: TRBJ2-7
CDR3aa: CASRSGRALTEQYF
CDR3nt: TGCGCCAGCCGGAGCGGGAGGGCCCTCACCGAGCAGTACTTC

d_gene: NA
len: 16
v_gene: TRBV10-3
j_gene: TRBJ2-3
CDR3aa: CAISASGKSSTDTQYF
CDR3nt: TGTGCCATCAGTGCGTCAGGGAAGTCTAGCACAGATACGCAGTATTTT

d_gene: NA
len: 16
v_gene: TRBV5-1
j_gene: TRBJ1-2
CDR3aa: CASSPVKQDGVDGYTF
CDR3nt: TGCGCCAGCAGCCCCGTAAAACAGGACGGGGTGGATGGCTACACCTTC

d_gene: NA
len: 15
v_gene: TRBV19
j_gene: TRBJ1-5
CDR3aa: CASSMQAGANQPQHF
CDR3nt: TGTGCCAGTAGTATGCAGGCAGGCGCCAATCAGCCCCAGCATTTT

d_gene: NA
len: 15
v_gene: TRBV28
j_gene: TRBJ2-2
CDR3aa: CASSITGTSTGELFF
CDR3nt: TGTGCCAGCAGTATAACCGGGACTTCGACCGGGGAGCTGTTTTTT

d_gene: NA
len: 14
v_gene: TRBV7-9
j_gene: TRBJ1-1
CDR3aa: CASSLGGSREEAFF
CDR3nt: TGTGCCAGCAGCTTAGGGGGGAGTAGGGAAGAAGCTTTCTTT

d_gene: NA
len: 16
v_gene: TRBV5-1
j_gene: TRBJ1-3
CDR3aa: CASSLGPGESGNTIYF
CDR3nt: TGCGCCAGCAGCTTGGGTCCAGGGGAATCTGGAAACACCATATATTTT

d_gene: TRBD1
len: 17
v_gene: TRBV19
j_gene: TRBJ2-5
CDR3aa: CASSMGGQGARRETQYF
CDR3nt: TGTGCCAGTAGTATGGGGGGACAGGGGGCTAGGAGGGAGACCCAGTACTTC